The present entry profiles one TCR beta chain with its context. Its antigen is as yet unknown. This table comes from immunoSEQ multiplex PCR, and its TCRdb copy is limited to in-frame clones, with some not included. The sample includes about 79,000 clones, 80% of them seen just once. The record originates from a study of T cell responses to AZD1222 COVID-19 vaccine. Study-wide context: Doses given second, at about 4 or about 12 weeks, were pooled.

Study-wide findings and caveats: Among AZD1222 vaccinees, only six or seven were seropositive at baseline. Per reports, nearly half of all spike-specific TCRs target regions that are unmutated in variants.

Specimen: peripheral blood, collected on day 0 of AZD1222 vaccination. This clonotype was obtained from an adult in good health.

For the CDR3, the DNA is TGTGCCAGCAGTTATAGGGACTCCCAAGGTGATACGCAGTATTTT. It codes for CASSYRDSQGDTQYF. The V gene is TRBV6-2 or TRBV6-3, the J gene TRBJ2-3; D perhaps matches TRBD2 (6 bases). The CDR3 consists of 15 residues. Germline CDR1 is MNHEY and CDR2 is SVGEGT. Trimming stripped 3 bases from V and 6 bases from J, with 16 bases between.